Following are 28 T cell receptor beta chains from one sample sequenced in a study of T cells after posttransplantation cyclophosphamide. The method was immunoSEQ multiplex PCR; TCRdb's version includes in-frame clones alone and lacks a portion of them. Its table records around 70 clones. Cyclophosphamide on days +3 and +4 followed busulfan-fludarabine conditioning and a marrow graft. Sequencing was performed on CMV-specific CD8+ T cells sorted from blood, taken after an allogeneic stem cell transplant with post-transplant cyclophosphamide. The sample's subset: CD8+ T cells sorted with CMV pp65 tetramers. These receptors were collected from a male patient in his thirties who received an allogeneic stem cell transplant from a related donor, was CMV-positive, and had acute GVHD only. Some T cells may be transferred from the graft donor.

The V call is TRBV4-2, the J call TRBJ2-1; unclear D gene. The germline V gene encodes CDR1 LGHNA and CDR2 YNFKEQ. This CDR3 has 12 amino acids. Trimming stripped 1 base from V and 6 bases from J, with 4 bases between. CDR3 loop: CASSQGANEQFF. The CDR3, as DNA: TGTGCCAGCAGCCAAGGGGCCAATGAGCAGTTCTTC.

This clone turned up a few times. This chain connects TRBV28 to TRBJ1-6, with unresolved D. Germline V CDR1 and CDR2: MDHEN, SYDVKM. The CDR3 runs 14 residues. Trimming pared 4 bases from V and 9 bases from J, leaving 13 bases between. CDR3 loop: CASSYGVFGSPLHF. The CDR3, as DNA: TGTGCCAGCAGTTACGGGGTTTTCGGTTCACCCCTCCACTTT.

This chain connects TRBV7-9 to TRBJ2-1, with D maybe TRBD1 (6 bases). This CDR3 comprises 16 residues. Germline CDR1 and CDR2: SEHNR and FQNEAQ (reference sequence). Trimming shortened V by 3 bases and J by 4 bases, and 16 bases separated the two germline ends. The CDR3 sequence: CASSLKGVSLYNEQFF. In DNA, the CDR3 is TGTGCCAGCAGCTTGAAGGGGGTGTCCCTTTACAATGAGCAGTTCTTC.

The rearrangement joins TRBV6-1 to TRBJ1-6; maybe TRBD1 (5 bases). The CDR3 totals 15 residues. Germline CDR1 and CDR2: MNHNS and SASEGT. V was pared by 7 bases and J by 10 bases, with 20 bases between. CDR3 in DNA: TGTGCCAGCATCTATCTAATCGGGGGTGAATCACCCCTCCACTTT. Its translation is CASIYLIGGESPLHF.

The chain recombines TRBV11-2 with TRBJ2-2; the D gene is possibly TRBD1 (6 bases). CDR3 length equals 17 residues. From germline, CDR1 is SGHAT and CDR2 FQNNGV. Trimming pared 3 bases from V and 4 bases from J, leaving 18 bases between. The CDR3 DNA follows: TGTGCCAGCAGCTTTTCTGGGACACGACTTATCACCGGGGAGCTGTTTTTT. Its protein product is CASSFSGTRLITGELFF.

This clone was counted once. The CDR3 does not end in the conserved phenylalanine or tryptophan, so this is likely a read error. The V gene is TRBV5-8, the J gene TRBJ1-2; 9 bases are shared with TRBD1. Trimming at V came to 2 bases and at J to 0 bases, leaving 8 bases not matched to a gene. CDR3 length: 17 residues. Germline V gene sequence: CDR1 SGHTS, CDR2 YDEGEE. CDR3 amino acids: CASSLYETGGTNYGYTL. The CDR3 DNA is TGTGCCAGCAGCTTATACGAGACAGGGGGGACTAACTATGGCTACACCCTC.

The J gene is TRBJ2-5, the V gene TRBV4-3; D perhaps matches TRBD2 (7 bases). Germline V gives CDR1 LGHNA, CDR2 YSLEER. The CDR3 is 16 amino acids. Trimming removed 4 bases at V and 4 bases at J, with 19 bases between. The CDR3 DNA reads TGCGCCAGCAGCCCCGAGGAAGGGGGGGGATCAGAGACCCAGTACTTC. The encoded protein is CASSPEEGGGSETQYF.

This chain links TRBV25-1 with TRBJ2-5; a weak D match, TRBD1 (6 bases). Germline V gene data show CDR1 as MGHDK and CDR2 as SYGVNS. This CDR3 region has 16 residues. Deletions cut 4 bases from V and 5 bases from J, with 20 bases between. The CDR3 DNA sequence: TGTGCCAGCAGTGTACAGGAGTCTAGCAGGGGTGAGACCCAGTACTTC. It is translated as CASSVQESSRGETQYF.

V gene TRBV27 combines with J gene TRBJ1-1; no clear D gene. The V end was cut by 6 bases, the J end by 8 bases, with 16 bases between. Germline V gives CDR1 MNHEY, CDR2 SMNVEV (reference sequence). The CDR3 covers 13 residues. CDR3 sequence (DNA): TGTGCCAGCAGCCCGGGTCTAGCCCTAGAAGCTTTCTTT. Protein sequence: CASSPGLALEAFF.

The chain employs TRBV27 and TRBJ1-5, with 7 bases matching TRBD1. V shed 0 bases and J 0 bases; nucleotides not matched to a gene: 2. The length of the CDR3 is 16 residues. Germline loops: CDR1 MNHEY, CDR2 SMNVEV (reference sequence). The CDR3 is CASSLSGQYSNQPQHF. The CDR3 nucleotides are TGTGCCAGCAGTTTATCGGGACAGTATAGCAATCAGCCCCAGCATTTT.

The J gene is TRBJ2-5, the V gene TRBV5-4, with 11 bases that match TRBD2. Germline CDR1 SGHNT, CDR2 YYREEE (reference sequence). The ends lost 5 bases at V and 1 base at J; junction bases unmatched: 4. The CDR3 is made up of 15 amino acids. The DNA of the CDR3 is TGTGCCAGCAGGCGTCTAGCGGGGGGCCAAGAGACCCAGTACTTC. Residues: CASRRLAGGQETQYF.

The chain recombines TRBV2 with TRBJ1-6; a weak D match, TRBD1 (5 bases). V lost 0 bases and J lost 12, with 15 bases in between. CDR3 size: 15 residues. Germline V gene sequence: CDR1 SNHLY, CDR2 FYNNEI. For the CDR3, the DNA is TGTGCCAGCAGTGAAGCGCTTCCAGGGATGGTACCCCTCCACTTT. Its translation is CASSEALPGMVPLHF.

This chain links TRBV4-1 with TRBJ1-1, with TRBD1 identical over 8 bases. The CDR3 extends over 17 amino acids. Germline lookup yields CDR1 MGHRA and CDR2 YSYEKL. The J segment lost 1 base and the V segment lost 2 bases, leaving 9 bases of the junction unmatched. Here the CDR3 reads CASSQYIGTGGNTEAFF. CDR3 coding DNA: TGCGCCAGCAGCCAATATATCGGGACAGGTGGGAACACTGAAGCTTTCTTT.

V usage is TRBV4-1 and J usage is TRBJ2-5, with D possibly matching TRBD2 (6 bases). The germline V gene encodes CDR1 MGHRA and CDR2 YSYEKL. The V end was cut by 5 bases, the J end by 1 base, with 11 bases between. The CDR3 has 14 amino acids. CDR3 amino acids: CASSTLALQETQYF. The CDR3 coding sequence is TGCGCCAGCAGCACCCTAGCGCTCCAAGAGACCCAGTACTTC.

The chain employs TRBV30 and TRBJ1-2; possible D gene TRBD1, 6 bases. From germline, CDR1 is GTSNPN and CDR2 SVGIG (reference sequence). V lost 2 bases, J lost 5 bases, and 15 bases lay in between. This CDR3 has 14 residues. Here the CDR3 reads CAWSLGQSSYGYTF. CDR3 coding DNA: TGTGCCTGGAGTCTCGGACAGAGTTCTTATGGCTACACCTTC.

Here the CDR3 DNA reads TGTGCCAGCAGTTACTCGAATCAGGGGGAGTTGCATGGCTACACCTTC. Encoded protein: CASSYSNQGELHGYTF. The V and J genes are TRBV6-5 and TRBJ1-2; TRBD1 matches at 7 bases. There are 16 residues in the CDR3. The J segment lost 6 bases and the V segment lost 0 bases, leaving 10 bases of the junction unmatched. Germline CDR1 MNHEY, CDR2 SVGAGI.

This chain uses TRBV7-3 with TRBJ2-3; 8 bases fit TRBD2. CDR3 length: 14 amino acids. The germline gives CDR1 SGHTA, CDR2 FQGTGA. Germline trimming cut 5 bases from V and 6 bases from J; bases unmatched to any gene: 7. The CDR3 here is CASSDGTRGDTQYF. The CDR3 nucleotides read TGTGCCAGCAGCGACGGGACTAGGGGGGATACGCAGTATTTT. The full variable domain, with the rest looked up from reference TRBV7-3 and TRBJ2-3, is GAGVSQTPSNKVTEKGKYVELRCDPISGHTALYWYRQSLGQGPEFLIYFQGTGAADDSGLPNDRFFAVRPEGSVSTLKIQRTERGDSAVYLCASSDGTRGDTQYFGPGTRLTVL.

This clone was observed a single time. The rearrangement joins TRBV14 to TRBJ2-5, with TRBD1 identical over 8 bases. The CDR3 has 17 amino acids. The germline V gene encodes CDR1 SGHDN and CDR2 FVKESK. V was clipped by 2 bases and J by 3 bases; unmatched bases: 11. The CDR3 DNA reads as TGTGCCAGCAGCCAACCAAGCACCGGGACAGGCAAAGAGACCCAGTACTTC. Its protein product is CASSQPSTGTGKETQYF.

The V gene is TRBV4-3, the J gene TRBJ2-6; D might be TRBD1 (6 bases). The CDR3 is 22 residues long. In germline, CDR1 is LGHNA, CDR2 YSLEER. The V gene lost 0 bases and the J gene lost 2 bases, with 26 bases spanning the gap. The CDR3 region is CASSQDLMTVDSLFAGANVLTF. DNA of the CDR3: TGCGCCAGCAGCCAAGATCTTATGACGGTGGACAGTTTATTTGCTGGGGCCAACGTCCTGACTTTC.

This chain links TRBV2 with TRBJ1-1; 11 bases align to TRBD1. Trimming took 4 bases from V and 5 from J; bases not matched to a gene: 6. From germline, CDR1 is SNHLY and CDR2 FYNNEI. The length of the CDR3 is 15 residues. CDR3 protein: CASSGTGQGETEAFF. In nucleotides, the CDR3 is TGTGCCAGCAGTGGTACGGGACAGGGGGAAACTGAAGCTTTCTTT.

This sequence joins TRBV8-2 and TRBJ2-6; the tabulated D call, TRBD1, remains unverified against the DNA. TRBV8-2 represents a pseudogene. The CDR3 covers 16 residues. The CDR3 DNA is TGTGGCATGCCAACAATAACACAAAGTCGGGCCAACGTCCTGACTTTC. This codes for CGMPTITQSRANVLTF.

This chain connects TRBV6-5 to TRBJ2-7, with 7 bases fitting TRBD2. The CDR3 contains 16 residues. V shed 0 bases and J 1 base; nucleotides not matched to a gene: 6. Germline loops: CDR1 MNHEY, CDR2 SVGAGI. The CDR3 loop is CASSYSKAGTSYEQYF. DNA for the CDR3: TGTGCCAGCAGTTACTCGAAAGCGGGAACATCCTACGAGCAGTACTTC.

J is TRBJ1-5 and V is TRBV29-1; the D gene is possibly TRBD1 (6 bases). This CDR3 spans 13 amino acids. Trimming shortened V by 7 bases and J by 4 bases, and 14 bases separated the two germline ends. The V gene's germline CDR1 is SQVTM and CDR2 ANQGSEA. CDR3: CSAEGGPNQPQHF. The CDR3 DNA sequence: TGCAGCGCTGAGGGGGGGCCGAATCAGCCCCAGCATTTT.

A note on this clone: As the CDR3 is not closed by the conserved phenylalanine or tryptophan, this likely results from a read error. The DNA is left out, because the CDR3 cannot be placed on it with certainty; the CDR3 is given as TCRdb lists it. The chain links TRBV6-1 to TRBJ1-6. The CDR3 is 15 residues long, counting both termini. The V gene's germline CDR1 is MNHNS and CDR2 SASEGT. CDR3 loop: CASIYLIGGESPPHL.

A few counts support this clone. The chain has TRBV7-9 and TRBJ2-7, with D possibly TRBD2 on 6 matching bases. Germline CDR1 and CDR2: SEHNR and FQNEAQ (reference sequence). The CDR3 consists of 16 residues. Trimming took 5 bases from V and 2 from J, leaving 19 bases between them. This chain's CDR3 is CASSQEAGRNPYEQYF. The CDR3 coding sequence is TGTGCCAGCAGCCAAGAAGCAGGGAGGAACCCCTACGAGCAGTACTTC.

The chain couples TRBV29-1 to TRBJ1-5, with TRBD1 as a possible D gene (5 bases). The CDR3 spans 13 residues. The V gene lost 7 bases and the J gene lost 5 bases, with 15 bases spanning the gap. Looked up from germline, CDR1 is SQVTM and CDR2 is ANQGSEA. The chain's CDR3 is CSAGGGGHQPQHF. In nucleotides, the CDR3 is TGCAGCGCCGGGGGGGGTGGGCATCAGCCCCAGCATTTT.

This clone has a single count. The V gene is TRBV12-5, the J gene TRBJ2-3; tentatively, D is TRBD2 (5 bases). This CDR3 contains 14 residues. The germline V gene encodes CDR1 LGHNT and CDR2 FRNRAP. Trimming stripped 7 bases from V and 3 bases from J, with 14 bases between. The CDR3 sequence is CASVEAGGTDTQYF. The CDR3 DNA reads TGTGCTAGTGTCGAGGCAGGAGGTACAGATACGCAGTATTTT. Full variable domain (missing parts from reference TRBV12-5 and TRBJ2-3): DARVTQTPRHKVTEMGQEVTMRCQPILGHNTVFWYRQTMMQGLELLAYFRNRAPLDDSGMPKDRFSAEMPDATLATLKIQPSEPRDSAVYFCASVEAGGTDTQYFGPGTRLTVL.

This clone was counted a single time. The V and J genes are TRBV4-2 and TRBJ1-2; D uncertain. V lost 5 bases and J lost 7, with 8 bases in between. The CDR3 is 11 amino acids. Per germline, CDR1 LGHNA and CDR2 YNFKEQ. The CDR3 DNA is TGTGCCAGCAGCTCCCTAGGTGGCTACACCTTC. Its translation is CASSSLGGYTF.